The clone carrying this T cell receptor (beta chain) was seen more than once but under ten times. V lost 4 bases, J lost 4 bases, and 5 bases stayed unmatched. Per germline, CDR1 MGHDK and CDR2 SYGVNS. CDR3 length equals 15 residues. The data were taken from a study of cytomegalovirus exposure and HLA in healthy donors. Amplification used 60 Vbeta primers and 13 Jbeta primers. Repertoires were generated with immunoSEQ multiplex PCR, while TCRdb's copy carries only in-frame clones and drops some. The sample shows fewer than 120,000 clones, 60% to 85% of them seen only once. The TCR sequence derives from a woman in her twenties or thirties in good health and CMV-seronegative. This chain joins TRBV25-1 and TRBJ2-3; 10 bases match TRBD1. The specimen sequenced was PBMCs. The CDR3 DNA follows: TGTGCCAGCAGTGCGGACAGGGGGATCGCAGATACGCAGTATTTT. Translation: CASSADRGIADTQYF.